This T cell receptor beta chain appears in the sequencing data of a study of shared clonotypes between healthy human individuals. The V gene's germline CDR1 is SGHRS and CDR2 YFSETQ. The CDR3 runs 16 residues. V was pared by 4 bases and J by 2 bases, with 17 bases between. Study findings and constraints: Clonotypes shared by all four sorted-subset donors had higher generation probabilities than non-shared clonotypes. It was anticipated that sequencing depth would influence how many clonotypes donors shared.

Each PCR replicate from the sorted subsets contained about 200 ng DNA, which is about 30,000 T cell genomes. TCRdb keeps only in-frame clones here, not all; method: immunoSEQ multiplex PCR. The sample carries fewer than 850,000 clones, 72% recorded once. Both subsets, CD45RA+ naive and CD45RA-negative memory, were split from the CD4+ cells. This clone appeared a few times. Its antigen is unidentified. Other DNA sequences in this sample translate to the same CDR3. The material sequenced was memory CD4+ T cells sorted from blood. Regarding subset: CD45RA-negative fraction. This clonotype was obtained from a woman aged 25 to 39 in good health. The chain recombines TRBV5-1 with TRBJ2-3, with D maybe TRBD2 (6 bases). CDR3 DNA: TGCGCCAGCAGCCTGGGCGGGGCAGCCTCCACAGATACGCAGTATTTT. Translated: CASSLGGAASTDTQYF.